These 20 T cell receptor beta chains came from one sample sequenced in a study of identical twins. MiXCR, applied by TCRdb to the 5' RACE reads, yields one record per CDR3 protein. Of 200,000 to 250,000 distinct CDR3 sequences listed, over 5.5% are singletons. These records were also assigned to another study, of T cells expressing NK-cell markers.

The sequenced sample was CD8+ T cells sorted from blood. The origin of the receptors is a woman younger than 30 in good health.

This clonotype occurred a few times. The chain couples TRBV7-2 to TRBJ2-7; D gene uncertain. The V end lost 5 bases, the J end lost 2 bases, and 10 bases lay between the germline ends. The CDR3 totals 13 residues. Germline loops: CDR1 SGHTA, CDR2 FQGNSA. The CDR3 reads CASSDAVAYEQYF. DNA for the CDR3: TGTGCCAGCAGCGACGCGGTTGCCTACGAGCAGTACTTC.

The V call is TRBV6-1, the J call TRBJ2-7, with D uncertain. The V end lost 6 bases, the J end lost 2 bases, and 17 bases lay between the germline ends. CDR1 and CDR2 from the germline V gene are MNHNS and SASEGT. This CDR3 region has 15 residues. CDR3 sequence (DNA): TGTGCCAGCAGCCCTAGACTCACCCCGCCCTACGAGCAGTACTTC. As protein: CASSPRLTPPYEQYF.

There are a few counts of this clonotype. V usage is TRBV9 and J usage is TRBJ2-5; D is possibly TRBD1 (6 bases). The V gene's germline CDR1 is SGDLS and CDR2 YYNGEE. V lost 0 bases and J 1 base, leaving 10 bases between the germline ends. The length of the CDR3 is 15 residues. The CDR3 DNA sequence: TGTGCCAGCAGCGTAGGAGGGACAAGCCAAGAGACCCAGTACTTC. Residues: CASSVGGTSQETQYF.

This clonotype has ten or more counts. The J gene is TRBJ2-2, the V gene TRBV5-6, with D tentatively TRBD2 (6 bases). Trimming took off 3 bases at V and 6 bases at J, with 9 bases between the two ends. The V gene's germline CDR1 is SGHDT and CDR2 YYEEEE. The CDR3 totals 13 residues. CDR3 nucleotides: TGTGCCAGCAGCTCCGGAGGGGCCGGGGAGCTGTTTTTT. The encoded protein is CASSSGGAGELFF.

In this sample, this clonotype turned up a few times. This chain uses TRBV18 with TRBJ1-1; TRBD1 matches at 7 bases. Germline assignment: CDR1 KGHSH and CDR2 LQKENI. The CDR3 spans 16 residues. The ends lost 1 base at V and 5 bases at J; junction bases unmatched: 10. CDR3 protein: CASSPRTQGTRTEAFF. Written as DNA, the CDR3 is TGTGCCAGCTCACCACGGACACAGGGGACGAGAACTGAAGCTTTCTTT.

This clonotype showed up many times. The chain recombines TRBV10-3 with TRBJ1-1; no clear D. This CDR3 has 13 residues. Germline V CDR1 and CDR2: ENHRY, SYGVKD. The V gene lost 2 bases and the J gene lost 0 bases, with 4 bases spanning the gap. The CDR3: CAISEKLNTEAFF. The CDR3 DNA follows: TGTGCCATCAGTGAGAAGTTGAACACTGAAGCTTTCTTT.

This sequence joins TRBV7-9 and TRBJ1-1, with 8 bases matching TRBD1. The CDR3 totals 16 residues. Germline trimming cut 6 bases from V and 0 bases from J; bases unmatched to any gene: 9. CDR1 is SEHNR and CDR2 is FQNEAQ in the germline V gene (reference sequence). The CDR3 here is CASRIRTGPMNTEAFF. CDR3 nucleotide sequence: TGTGCCAGCAGGATTCGGACAGGGCCCATGAACACTGAAGCTTTCTTT. Variable domain in full (rest from reference TRBV7-9 and TRBJ1-1): DTGVSQNPRHKITKRGQNVTFRCDPISEHNRLYWYRQTLGQGPEFLTYFQNEAQLEKSRLLSDRFSAERPKGSFSTLEIQRTEQGDSAMYLCASRIRTGPMNTEAFFGQGTRLTVV.

V gene TRBV15 combines with J gene TRBJ2-7, with 8 bases that match TRBD2. CDR3 length: 13 residues. V lost 8 bases, J lost 1 base, and 4 bases stayed unmatched. Germline CDR1 is LNHNV and CDR2 is YYDKDF (reference sequence). For the CDR3, the DNA is TGTGCCACCGGAAAGCGGGAGTCCTACGAGCAGTACTTC. The encoded protein is CATGKRESYEQYF.

This clonotype has a handful of counts. V and J are TRBV10-2 and TRBJ2-2, with D uncertain. The V end was cut by 6 bases, the J end by 7 bases, with 9 bases between. This CDR3 contains 12 residues. Per germline, CDR1 WSHSY and CDR2 SAAADI. The CDR3 region is CASRGVFGELFF. Here the CDR3 DNA reads TGCGCCAGCAGAGGAGTTTTCGGGGAGCTGTTTTTT.

This clonotype was seen at least ten times. The rearrangement uses TRBV24-1 and TRBJ1-2; 9 nucleotides align to TRBD1. The CDR3 is made up of 17 amino acids. V was clipped by 3 bases and J by 7 bases; unmatched bases: 14. Germline CDR1 is KGHDR and CDR2 is SFDVKD. The CDR3 region is CATSDLPGQGPLGGYTF. The CDR3 coding sequence is TGTGCCACCAGTGATCTTCCGGGACAGGGTCCCTTGGGTGGCTACACCTTC.

CDR3 in amino acids: CSVIRHLMNTEAFF. The CDR3 DNA reads TGCAGCGTTATTCGACATCTTATGAACACTGAAGCTTTCTTT. The chain recombines TRBV29-1 with TRBJ1-1; D is undetermined. Trimming removed 5 bases from V and 0 bases from J, with 13 bases in between. The V gene's germline CDR1 is SQVTM and CDR2 ANQGSEA. The CDR3 length is 14 residues.

This clonotype showed up just a few times. The J gene is TRBJ1-2, the V gene TRBV7-9, with D unresolved. V lost 5 bases, J lost 4 bases, and 14 bases lay in between. CDR1 is SEHNR, CDR2 FQNEAQ, per germline (reference sequence). The CDR3 is 14 residues long. CDR3 in amino acids: CASSPPSDGYGYTF. Here the CDR3 DNA reads TGTGCCAGCAGCCCACCGAGTGATGGCTATGGCTACACCTTC. The variable domain in full, with the rest retrieved from reference TRBV7-9 and TRBJ1-2, is DTGVSQNPRHKITKRGQNVTFRCDPISEHNRLYWYRQTLGQGPEFLTYFQNEAQLEKSRLLSDRFSAERPKGSFSTLEIQRTEQGDSAMYLCASSPPSDGYGYTFGSGTRLTVV.

The CDR3 coding sequence is TGCAGTGTGGGTCGGGACCGGTCTGAAGCTTTCTTT. Protein product: CSVGRDRSEAFF. The rearrangement joins TRBV29-1 to TRBJ1-1; TRBD1 might be the D (5 bases). The germline V gene has CDR1 SQVTM and CDR2 ANQGSEA. CDR3 length: 12 amino acids.

The table lists this clonotype with many counts. The chain recombines TRBV7-9 with TRBJ2-7; no firm D call. The ends were cut back, 5 bases at V and 5 bases at J, with 16 bases in the middle. Per the germline V gene, CDR1 is SEHNR and CDR2 is FQNEAQ (reference sequence). This CDR3 region has 14 residues. CDR3 loop: CASSPPELPHEQYF. DNA of the CDR3: TGTGCCAGCAGCCCTCCCGAGTTGCCACACGAGCAGTACTTC.

This clonotype has more than one count but fewer than ten. This sequence joins TRBV5-1 and TRBJ2-7; 9 nucleotides align to TRBD2. After removal of 3 bases from V and 2 bases from J, the junction contained 6 bases not matched to a gene. The CDR3 has 15 residues. Germline CDR1 reads SGHRS; CDR2 reads YFSETQ. CDR3 sequence: CASSSALAGTYEQYF. The CDR3 bases are TGCGCCAGCAGCTCGGCACTAGCGGGTACCTACGAGCAGTACTTC.

This clonotype was recorded many times. The rearrangement uses TRBV29-1 and TRBJ2-7; 7 bases fit TRBD2. This CDR3 contains 11 residues. Germline V gene sequence: CDR1 SQVTM, CDR2 ANQGSEA. After removal of 4 bases from V and 4 bases from J, the junction contained 1 base not matched to a gene. CDR3 bases: TGCAGCGTTGGGCGGGAGTACGAGCAGTACTTC. Translation gives CSVGREYEQYF.

Ten or more counts support this clonotype. The chain has TRBV7-9 and TRBJ2-2; 7 bases map to TRBD1. The germline V gene has CDR1 SEHNR and CDR2 FQNEAQ (reference sequence). V lost 4 bases, J lost 6 bases, and 2 bases stayed unmatched. The CDR3 is made up of 13 amino acids. The chain's CDR3 is CASSSQGAGELFF. The CDR3 DNA sequence: TGTGCCAGCAGCTCTCAGGGGGCCGGGGAGCTGTTTTTT.

V gene TRBV3-1 combines with J gene TRBJ2-5; 8 bases map to TRBD1. The V segment lost 3 bases and the J segment 6 bases; nucleotides outside the gene matches: 9. Germline lookup yields CDR1 LGHDT and CDR2 YNNKEL (reference sequence). This CDR3 contains 15 residues. The CDR3 DNA reads TGTGCCAGCAGCCACCCCCCCAGGGGGCTGAAGACCCAGTACTTC. Its translation: CASSHPPRGLKTQYF.

V gene TRBV13 combines with J gene TRBJ2-7, with a possible D match to TRBD1 (9 bases). Germline CDR1 PRHDT, CDR2 FYEKMQ (reference sequence). The length of the CDR3 is 16 residues. V shed 5 bases and J shed 6 bases, with 23 bases lying between them. The CDR3 DNA is TGTGCCAGCAGCCGCGGGGGGACAGGGCTGTTCTCCGAGCAGTACTTC. Protein product: CASSRGGTGLFSEQYF. The variable domain in full, with the rest retrieved from reference TRBV13 and TRBJ2-7, is AAGVIQSPRHLIKEKRETATLKCYPIPRHDTVYWYQQGPGQDPQFLISFYEKMQSDKGSIPDRFSAQQFSDYHSELNMSSLELGDSALYFCASSRGGTGLFSEQYFGPGTRLTVT.

This clonotype was counted only a few times. The CDR3 DNA is TGTGCCAGCAGCCCGGTACTAGGTGGGGAGCTGTTTTTT. Its translation: CASSPVLGGELFF. V gene TRBV7-9 combines with J gene TRBJ2-2; a possible D gene is TRBD2 (5 bases). Per germline, CDR1 SEHNR and CDR2 FQNEAQ (reference sequence). The CDR3 is made up of 13 amino acids. Trimming left V 5 bases short and J 8 bases short, with 12 bases between.